This TCR beta chain was documented in a study of blood T cell repertoires in COVID-19 (dated by TCRdb to the early 2020s). Some background on the complete study: Samples from collaborators originated in the United States, Italy and Spain and spanned both the acute and convalescent phases of COVID-19. The material from the prospective study consisted of cDNA or gDNA derived from T cells, B-cell-depleted T cells, or PBMCs. Deeply sampled blood TCRbeta repertoires from subjects exposed to, actively infected with, or recovered from COVID-19 were included in the dataset. The repertoires were made available in a free public database intended to serve as a resource for research on the immune response to SARS-CoV-2. The samples were drawn from two sources: the first 160 participants of the ongoing ImmuneRACE study, and over 1,000 subjects contributed by 6 global collaborators. Sample metadata almost always included a de-identified subject ID, COVID-19 status, age in years and sex. Where available, HLA class I and class II types were obtained from metadata supplied by the sample provider rather than from assay-based typing.

Summary of the overall study and its limitations: The amount of clinical and demographic metadata varied by source and participant and was provided uncurated.

Comments on this clone: No antigen is known for it. It has no much larger one-base neighbor in the sample; base qualities were not kept.

TCRbeta CDR3 regions were amplified from genomic DNA using the immunoSEQ Assay, a bias-controlled multiplex PCR. The paper's processing steps were these. The number of nucleated cells in each sample was estimated by amplification of reference gene primers within the assay. Sequence reads were collapsed and filtered to measure the absolute abundance of every unique TCRbeta CDR3 rearrangement. For each sample, productive Simpson clonality was calculated by taking the square root of Simpson's diversity index across productive rearrangements. TCRdb re-hosts the immuneACCESS table, in-frame sequences only. Its copies lack some clones; in the studies checked, an unresolved V gene accounts for under half of them, and the cause for the rest is not known. From that table come the V and J calls and clone size; the DNA was used to work out D and trimming. Recorded for this sample are almost 200,000 clones; about 82% of them occurred a single time. The top ten clones comprise 0.95% of the sample.

One collaborating source in Seattle enrolled patients while the patients were actively infected and followed the patients over time throughout the course of disease. The collaborating institutions used their own protocols to collect whole blood in K2EDTA tubes. Collaborator samples were shipped for TCRbeta analysis as frozen whole blood, isolated PBMCs, or DNA extracted from either sample type. The sequenced sample consisted of peripheral blood. The receptor was isolated from a man in his fifties or sixties with COVID-19, enrolled during active disease.

The CDR3 region has the sequence CASTRTSGRDEQFF. The nucleotide sequence reads as follows: TGTGCCAGCACCCGGACTAGCGGGAGGGATGAGCAGTTCTTC. The rearrangement combines TRBV27 with TRBJ2-1; a stretch of 15 junction bases matches TRBD2. CDR1 and CDR2, looked up from the germline V gene (reference sequence), are MNHEY and SMNVEV. The CDR3 spans 14 residues, from the cysteine through the phenylalanine. Just CDR3 DNA is preserved here, 42 bases in frame from base 1. Germline trimming: 7 bases from V, 8 bases from J; junction bases outside gene matches: 3.